These T cell receptor beta chains were read from a single sample in a study of regulatory T cells in long-lasting Graves disease. Using its own MiXCR run on the multiplex PCR reads, TCRdb lists one record per CDR3 protein. The table lists over 400,000 distinct CDR3 sequences, 13% to 15% of them singletons. Separately, the same data were catalogued under a study of T cells in Graves' hyperthyroidism and ophthalmopathy.

The sequenced sample was peripheral blood mononuclear cells (PBMCs), obtained at new diagnosis, from a patient treated with antithyroid drugs. These receptors all come from a woman in her fifties or sixties with Graves disease. Each CDR3 is given with its conserved first and last residue. The D gene is left open where the match is weak. Where a row states a size, it is once, few, many or the class of an expanded clone; other rows omit it.

j_call,d_call,clone_size,v_call,cdr3_aa,cdr3_nt
TRBJ1-2,-,-,TRBV5-1,CASSLVPDSNYGYTF,TGCGCCAGCAGCTTGGTCCCGGACAGTAACTATGGCTACACCTTC
TRBJ1-1,-,many,TRBV5-1,CASSLGRQSEAFF,TGCGCCAGCAGCTTGGGACGACAGAGTGAAGCTTTCTTT
TRBJ2-7,TRBD1,-,TRBV20-1,CSADRVVHEQYF,TGCAGTGCCGACAGGGTTGTCCACGAGCAGTACTTC
TRBJ2-7,-,few,TRBV18,CASSPIGPRDEQYF,TGTGCCAGCTCCCCCATTGGTCCACGGGACGAGCAGTACTTC
TRBJ2-2,TRBD2,-,TRBV10-1,CASSSSGSGLNTGELFF,TGCGCCAGCAGTTCTAGCGGGAGCGGTCTGAACACCGGGGAGCTGTTTTTT
TRBJ2-1,TRBD2,-,TRBV3-1,CASSLMGGTSGYEQFF,TGTGCCAGCAGCCTAATGGGGGGGACTAGCGGCTACGAGCAGTTCTTC
TRBJ1-6,TRBD1,few,TRBV10-3,CAIRQGPSNNSPLHF,TGTGCCATCAGACAGGGGCCCTCTAATAATTCACCCCTCCACTTT
TRBJ2-1,TRBD2,many,TRBV2,CASSEHGGGSYNEQFF,TGTGCCAGCAGTGAACACGGCGGGGGCTCCTACAATGAGCAGTTCTTC
TRBJ2-3,TRBD2,-,TRBV5-1,CASSFFLAELTDTQYF,TGCGCCAGCAGCTTTTTCCTAGCGGAGCTCACAGATACGCAGTATTTT
TRBJ2-7,TRBD2,many,TRBV28,CASSFSSMSGNYEQYF,TGTGCCAGCAGTTTCTCCTCGATGAGCGGGAACTACGAGCAGTACTTC
TRBJ2-1,-,-,TRBV9,CASSSGLQYNEQFF,TGTGCCAGCAGCTCGGGACTTCAGTACAATGAGCAGTTCTTC
TRBJ2-1,-,-,TRBV20-1,CSARVLPEYNEQFF,TGCAGTGCTAGAGTCCTACCCGAATACAATGAGCAGTTCTTC
TRBJ2-7,-,-,TRBV11-2,CASSLDIGFPYEQYF,TGTGCCAGTAGCTTAGATATCGGGTTCCCCTACGAGCAGTACTTC
TRBJ1-3,TRBD1,many,TRBV28,CASSSPGQASGNTIYF,TGTGCCAGCAGTTCACCGGGACAGGCCTCTGGAAACACCATATATTTT
TRBJ1-5,-,many,TRBV3-1,CASSQGPQHF,TGTGCCAGCAGCCAGGGGCCCCAGCATTTT
TRBJ2-5,TRBD1,few,TRBV28,CASSGGRTGGGETQYF,TGTGCCAGCAGTGGCGGACGGACAGGGGGCGGGGAGACCCAGTACTTC
TRBJ2-7,-,-,TRBV30,CAWGGVYEQYF,TGTGCCTGGGGAGGGGTATACGAGCAGTACTTC
TRBJ2-3,-,-,TRBV5-1,CASSLVGGSGTDTQYF,TGCGCCAGCAGCTTGGTGGGGGGATCGGGCACAGATACGCAGTATTTT
TRBJ2-5,-,many,TRBV5-1,CASSLRQRETQYF,TGCGCCAGCAGCCTACGACAGCGGGAGACCCAGTACTTC
TRBJ1-2,-,few,TRBV7-2,CASNPQGSYGYTF,TGTGCCAGCAACCCTCAGGGCAGCTATGGCTACACCTTC
TRBJ1-1,-,-,TRBV19,CASSQTVREAFF,TGTGCCAGTAGTCAGACAGTCCGGGAAGCTTTCTTT
TRBJ1-2,TRBD1,-,TRBV30,CAWTALQGALGYTF,TGTGCCTGGACCGCCCTACAGGGGGCGCTTGGCTACACCTTC
TRBJ2-2,-,-,TRBV4-1,CASSQEAAALTGELFF,TGCGCCAGCAGCCAAGAGGCAGCAGCCCTCACCGGGGAGCTGTTTTTT
TRBJ2-1,TRBD2,many,TRBV10-2,CASSDSLGTSGRNEQFF,TGCGCCAGCAGTGATAGCCTGGGGACTAGCGGGAGAAATGAGCAGTTCTTC
TRBJ1-2,TRBD1,few,TRBV7-8,CASSLGTGGGGGYGYTF,TGTGCCAGCAGCTTGGGGACAGGGGGCGGTGGCGGCTATGGCTACACCTTC
TRBJ1-5,-,few,TRBV28,CASSRDMSRRTNQPQHF,TGTGCCAGCAGCAGGGACATGAGCCGAAGAACGAATCAGCCCCAGCATTTT
TRBJ1-1,-,many,TRBV9,CASSEMNTEAFF,TGTGCCAGCAGCGAGATGAACACTGAAGCTTTCTTT
TRBJ2-1,-,few,TRBV29-1,CSASRSSYNEQFF,TGCAGCGCGAGCAGAAGCTCCTACAATGAGCAGTTCTTC
TRBJ1-3,-,few,TRBV18,CASSPPGRAGNTIYF,TGTGCCAGCTCTCCCCCGGGCAGGGCAGGAAACACCATATATTTT
TRBJ1-2,-,-,TRBV28,CASQDRLYGYTF,TGTGCCAGCCAGGACAGACTTTATGGCTACACCTTC
TRBJ1-5,-,many,TRBV28,CASSLPHSVPQHF,TGTGCCAGCAGTTTGCCCCACTCAGTGCCCCAGCATTTT
TRBJ2-7,TRBD1,few,TRBV9,CASSAGLQGAGEQYF,TGTGCCAGCAGCGCCGGACTACAGGGGGCCGGCGAGCAGTACTTC
TRBJ2-2,-,many,TRBV12-3/TRBV12-4,CASSSAGTKRRELFF,TGTGCCAGCAGTTCCGCCGGGACCAAGAGAAGGGAGCTGTTTTTT
TRBJ2-5,-,many,TRBV6-5,CASSSHLPPGAQYF,TGTGCCAGCAGTTCACACCTACCCCCCGGGGCCCAGTACTTC
TRBJ2-3,-,many,TRBV3-1,CASSQGPLDTQYF,TGTGCCAGCAGCCAAGGACCTTTGGATACGCAGTATTTT
TRBJ2-3,-,few,TRBV6-1,CASSELFTDTQYF,TGTGCCAGCAGTGAATTGTTCACAGATACGCAGTATTTT
TRBJ2-1,-,many,TRBV7-8,CASSFVINEQFF,TGTGCCAGCAGCTTCGTTATCAATGAGCAGTTCTTC
TRBJ1-1,-,many,TRBV10-3,CAISEYERTEAFF,TGTGCCATCAGTGAGTACGAGCGAACTGAAGCTTTCTTT
TRBJ2-3,TRBD2,many,TRBV28,CASTAGATDTQYF,TGTGCCAGCACGGCGGGAGCGACAGATACGCAGTATTTT
TRBJ2-2,-,many,TRBV2,CASKAGVWELFF,TGTGCCAGCAAAGCAGGAGTCTGGGAGCTGTTTTTT
TRBJ2-3,TRBD2,many,TRBV11-1,CASSLPDGLAGGEDTQYF,TGTGCCAGCAGCTTACCTGACGGACTAGCGGGAGGGGAGGATACGCAGTATTTT
TRBJ2-3,-,many,TRBV7-9,CASSLNGVTDTQYF,TGTGCCAGCAGCTTAAACGGGGTCACGGATACGCAGTATTTT
TRBJ2-3,-,-,TRBV20-1,CSARDTQSTDTQYF,TGCAGTGCTAGAGATACACAGAGCACAGATACGCAGTATTTT
TRBJ2-7,-,many,TRBV20-1,CSARVRGEDHIYEQYF,TGCAGTGCTAGAGTGAGAGGGGAGGATCATATCTACGAGCAGTACTTC
TRBJ2-4,-,-,TRBV6-2/TRBV6-3,CASSELAGAKNIQYF,TGTGCCAGCAGTGAATTGGCGGGAGCCAAAAACATTCAGTACTTC
TRBJ1-5,-,few,TRBV19,CASSIMGADQPQHF,TGTGCCAGTAGTATAATGGGGGCAGATCAGCCCCAGCATTTT
TRBJ1-2,-,few,TRBV24-1,CATSEPGTGYGYTF,TGTGCCACCAGTGAACCTGGGACTGGCTATGGCTACACCTTC
TRBJ2-5,-,many,TRBV7-3,CASSFDPGETQYF,TGTGCCAGCAGCTTTGACCCCGGGGAGACCCAGTACTTC
TRBJ2-1,TRBD2,few,TRBV20-1,CSAISGSLNEQFF,TGCAGTGCTATTAGCGGGAGTTTGAATGAGCAGTTCTTC
TRBJ2-3,-,-,TRBV30,CAWQGSDTQYF,TGTGCCTGGCAGGGAAGTGATACGCAGTATTTT
TRBJ2-2,TRBD1,-,TRBV7-6,CASSLPGTALNTGELFF,TGTGCCAGCAGCTTACCCGGGACAGCCTTGAACACCGGGGAGCTGTTTTTT
TRBJ2-1,TRBD2,few,TRBV7-3,CASSTGLATNEQFF,TGTGCCAGCAGCACCGGACTAGCGACCAATGAGCAGTTCTTC
TRBJ2-3,TRBD2,many,TRBV2,CASSRAGLVGDTQYF,TGTGCCAGCAGTCGTGCGGGACTAGTGGGAGATACGCAGTATTTT